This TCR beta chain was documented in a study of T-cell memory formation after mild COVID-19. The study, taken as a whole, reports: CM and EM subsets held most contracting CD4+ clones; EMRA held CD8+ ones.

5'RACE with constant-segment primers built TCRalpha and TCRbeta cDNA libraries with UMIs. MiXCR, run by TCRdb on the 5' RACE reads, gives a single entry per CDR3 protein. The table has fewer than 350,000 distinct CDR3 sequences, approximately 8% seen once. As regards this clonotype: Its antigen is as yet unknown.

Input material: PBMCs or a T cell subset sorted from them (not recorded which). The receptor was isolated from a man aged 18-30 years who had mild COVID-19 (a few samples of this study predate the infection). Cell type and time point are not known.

This CDR3 reads CASSFPGGPVVEQFF. CDR3 in DNA: TGTGCCAGCAGCTTCCCGGGGGGGCCGGTGGTTGAGCAGTTCTTC. The chain couples TRBV11-2 to TRBJ2-1, with 8 bases lining up with TRBD2. The CDR3 is made up of 15 amino acids. V was clipped by 3 bases and J by 9 bases; unmatched bases: 10. Germline V CDR1 and CDR2: SGHAT, FQNNGV.